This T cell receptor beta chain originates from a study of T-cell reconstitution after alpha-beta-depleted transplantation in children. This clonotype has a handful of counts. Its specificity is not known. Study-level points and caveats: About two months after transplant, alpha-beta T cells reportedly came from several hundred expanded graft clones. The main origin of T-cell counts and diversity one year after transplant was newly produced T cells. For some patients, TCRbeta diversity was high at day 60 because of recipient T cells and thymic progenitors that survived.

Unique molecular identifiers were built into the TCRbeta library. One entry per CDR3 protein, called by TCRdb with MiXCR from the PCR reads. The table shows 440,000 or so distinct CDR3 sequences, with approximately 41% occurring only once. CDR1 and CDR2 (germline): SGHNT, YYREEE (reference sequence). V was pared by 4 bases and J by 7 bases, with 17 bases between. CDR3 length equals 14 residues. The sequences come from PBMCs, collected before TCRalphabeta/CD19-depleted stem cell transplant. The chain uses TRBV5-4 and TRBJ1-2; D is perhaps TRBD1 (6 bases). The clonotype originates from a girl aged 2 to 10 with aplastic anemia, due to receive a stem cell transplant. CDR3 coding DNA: TGTGCCAGCAGCGTGCTGGGGGGCGCCGGTGGCTACACCTTC. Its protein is CASSVLGGAGGYTF. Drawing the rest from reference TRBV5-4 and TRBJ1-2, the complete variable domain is ETGVTQSPTHLIKTRGQQVTLRCSSQSGHNTVSWYQQALGQGPQFIFQYYREEENGRGNFPPRFSGLQFPNYSSELNVNALELDDSALYLCASSVLGGAGGYTFGSGTRLTVV.